Listed here are 19 T cell receptor beta chains from one sample, sequenced in a study of lymphopenia after photon versus proton radiotherapy. Sequencing used immunoSEQ multiplex PCR; TCRdb keeps in-frame clones, though not all of them. Among tens of thousands of clones, about 92% were seen once, and the ten largest hold approximately 0.74%. This specimen was peripheral blood, taken from a patient treated with photon-based radiotherapy. The receptors originated from a woman between 45 and 60 years old with cholangiocarcinoma.

The genes are TRBV7-9 and TRBJ1-2; D not certain. V lost 2 bases and J lost 7, with 17 bases in between. The CDR3 sequence is 15 residues long. Germline V lookup: CDR1 SEHNR, CDR2 FQNEAQ (reference sequence). CDR3 sequence (DNA): TGTGCCAGCAGCTTAAGTTCGGCTTACGGCGGTGGCTACACCTTC. The encoded protein is CASSLSSAYGGGYTF.

This clone appeared a few times. V is TRBV5-6 and J is TRBJ2-5; TRBD1 matches 9 bases. The CDR3 is 16 residues long. The germline V gene has CDR1 SGHDT and CDR2 YYEEEE. J gave up 1 base and V 4 bases, and 8 bases lay outside the gene matches. In DNA form, the CDR3 reads TGTGCCAGCAGCGGCCGGGACAGGGCCTTCCAAGAGACCCAGTACTTC. It codes for CASSGRDRAFQETQYF.

The chain links TRBV30 to TRBJ1-6; D call uncertain. The V end lost 5 bases, the J end lost 13 bases, and 18 bases lay between the germline ends. Germline CDR1 GTSNPN, CDR2 SVGIG (reference sequence). CDR3 length equals 13 residues. CDR3 amino acids: CAWGSGSSGPLHF. CDR3 nucleotides: TGTGCCTGGGGGTCCGGGTCTTCGGGCCCCCTCCACTTT.

This clone was detected once. This chain joins TRBV30 and TRBJ1-2; no clear D. Germline V gene sequence: CDR1 GTSNPN, CDR2 SVGIG (reference sequence). The CDR3 covers 12 residues. V lost 1 base to trimming and J lost 8 bases, with 11 bases between them. The CDR3 nucleotides are TGTGCCTGGAGTGCCCGGGTAGCGGGCTACACCTTC. It yields the protein CAWSARVAGYTF. Full variable domain (missing parts from reference TRBV30 and TRBJ1-2): SQTIHQWPATLVQPVGSPLSLECTVEGTSNPNLYWYRQAAGRGLQLLFYSVGIGQISSEVPQNLSASRPQDRQFILSSKKLLLSDSGFYLCAWSARVAGYTFGSGTRLTVV.

The rearrangement links TRBV28 to TRBJ1-2; possibly TRBD1 for D (6 bases). V was pared by 0 bases and J by 6 bases, with 20 bases between. CDR1 is MDHEN and CDR2 is SYDVKM in the germline V gene. This CDR3 is 17 amino acids long. The CDR3 is CASSLWTQGLPGNGYTF. The CDR3 nucleotides read TGTGCCAGCAGTTTATGGACGCAGGGGTTACCGGGCAATGGCTACACCTTC.

This sequence joins TRBV20-1 and TRBJ1-1, with a tentative D call TRBD1 (5 bases). The V gene lost 1 base and the J gene lost 12 bases, with 12 bases spanning the gap. The germline V gene encodes CDR1 DFQATT and CDR2 SNEGSKA (reference sequence). There are 11 residues in the CDR3. The CDR3 is CSARGRGTTFF. Written as DNA, the CDR3 is TGCAGTGCTAGAGGGAGGGGTACGACTTTCTTT.

The CDR3 DNA follows: TGTGCCAGCAGTTACTCCAGGGCACAAGGGGGCTACACCTTC. This sequence encodes CASSYSRAQGGYTF. The chain carries TRBV6-6 and TRBJ1-2; possible D gene TRBD1, 5 bases. This CDR3 contains 14 residues. Germline-derived CDR1 and CDR2 are MNHNY and SVGAGI (reference sequence). V dropped 0 bases and J dropped 8 bases, with 13 bases sitting between them.

J is TRBJ1-3 and V is TRBV7-8; 9 bases agree with TRBD1. Germline V gene sequence: CDR1 SGHVS, CDR2 FQNEAQ. V lost 4 bases to trimming and J lost 4 bases; unmatched junction nucleotides: 5. This CDR3 has 15 amino acids. This CDR3 is CASSSTGGAGNTIYF. CDR3 nucleotide sequence: TGTGCCAGCAGCTCTACAGGGGGCGCCGGAAACACCATATATTTT. Using reference TRBV7-8 and TRBJ1-3 for the parts outside the CDR3, the full variable domain is GAGVSQSPRYKVAKRGQDVALRCDPISGHVSLFWYQQALGQGPEFLTYFQNEAQLDKSGLPSDRFFAERPEGSVSTLKIQRTQQEDSAVYLCASSSTGGAGNTIYFGEGSWLTVV.

The CDR3 DNA sequence: TGCGCCAGCAGTGCAACGGGACAGACCTACGAGCAGTACTTC. It is translated as CASSATGQTYEQYF. The chain uses TRBV10-1 and TRBJ2-7, with 7 bases identical to TRBD1. CDR1 is WNHNN, CDR2 SYGVQD, per germline (reference sequence). The trim removed 4 bases at V and 2 bases at J, leaving 5 bases unmatched. The CDR3 consists of 14 residues.

This clone was counted only a few times. CDR3 sequence: CASRTQGLVYGYTF. In DNA form, the CDR3 reads TGTGCCAGCAGGACACAGGGATTAGTTTATGGCTACACCTTC. The J gene is TRBJ1-2, the V gene TRBV6-6; tentative D call: TRBD1 (6 bases). This CDR3 spans 14 amino acids. The V gene's germline CDR1 is MNHNY and CDR2 SVGAGI (reference sequence). V lost 6 bases and J 5 bases, leaving 16 bases between the germline ends.

This sequence joins TRBV7-2 and TRBJ1-1; 7 positions match TRBD1. The V and J ends lost 5 bases and 6 bases, in that order; junction bases with no gene match: 9. Germline V gene data show CDR1 as SGHTA and CDR2 as FQGNSA. The CDR3 has 14 residues. CDR3 in DNA: TGTGCCAGCAGCGCGCCGGACAGGCAGCCTGAAGCTTTCTTT. Encoded protein: CASSAPDRQPEAFF.

This rearrangement joins TRBV4-3 to TRBJ1-2, with D hard to call. The CDR3 contains 14 residues. Per germline, CDR1 LGHNA and CDR2 YSLEER. Trimming removed 1 base from V and 1 base from J, with 7 bases in between. The CDR3 sequence: CASSQVGNNYGYTF. CDR3 nucleotides: TGCGCCAGCAGCCAAGTAGGCAATAACTATGGCTACACCTTC.

The rearrangement uses TRBV25-1 and TRBJ1-1, with D unresolved. Germline V gene sequence: CDR1 MGHDK, CDR2 SYGVNS. V lost 5 bases and J 1 base, leaving 2 bases between the germline ends. The CDR3 totals 11 residues. DNA for the CDR3: TGTGCCAGCAGTAAGAACACTGAAGCTTTCTTT. This codes for CASSKNTEAFF. The full variable domain, completed using reference TRBV25-1 and TRBJ1-1, is EADIYQTPRYLVIGTGKKITLECSQTMGHDKMYWYQQDPGMELHLIHYSYGVNSTEKGDLSSESTVSRIRTEHFPLTLESARPSHTSQYLCASSKNTEAFFGQGTRLTVV.

V and J are TRBV19 and TRBJ1-1, with D possibly TRBD1 on 6 matching bases. The CDR3 has 14 amino acids. Between the trimmed V and J ends, which lost 6 bases and 1 base, there was a span of 12 bases. The V gene's germline CDR1 is LNHDA and CDR2 SQIVND (reference sequence). The CDR3: CASRLGGENTEAFF. CDR3 coding DNA: TGTGCCAGTAGATTAGGGGGTGAGAACACTGAAGCTTTCTTT.

The chain is built from TRBV7-2 and TRBJ2-7; D is perhaps TRBD2 (5 bases). The CDR3 sequence is 12 residues long. CDR1 and CDR2 (germline): SGHTA, FQGNSA. Trimming took off 4 bases at V and 3 bases at J, with 7 bases between the two ends. The CDR3 DNA reads TGTGCCAGCAGCTGGCGGGTCTACGAGCAGTACTTC. The encoded protein is CASSWRVYEQYF. Full variable domain (missing parts from reference TRBV7-2 and TRBJ2-7): GAGVSQSPSNKVTEKGKDVELRCDPISGHTALYWYRQSLGQGLEFLIYFQGNSAPDKSGLPSDRFSAERTGGSVSTLTIQRTQQEDSAVYLCASSWRVYEQYFGPGTRLTVT.

This chain uses TRBV18 with TRBJ2-1; 7 nucleotides line up with TRBD1. The length of the CDR3 is 15 residues. With V trimmed by 1 base and J by 5 bases, 5 bases remained unmatched. Germline loops: CDR1 KGHSH, CDR2 LQKENI. The CDR3 region has the DNA TGTGCCAGCTCACCACTCATGACAGGGAACAATGAGCAGTTCTTC. Translated: CASSPLMTGNNEQFF.

This sequence joins TRBV4-1 and TRBJ2-1; the match to TRBD2 covers 10 bases. The CDR3 covers 13 residues. The germline V gene encodes CDR1 MGHRA and CDR2 YSYEKL. V shed 5 bases, J shed 8 bases, and the junction held 3 bases outside the gene matches. This chain's CDR3 is CASSSSGGYEQFF. The CDR3 nucleotides are TGCGCCAGCAGCTCTAGCGGGGGCTATGAGCAGTTCTTC.

CDR3 region: CASSSNRGRSEAFF. As DNA, the CDR3 is TGTGCCAGCAGCTCAAATCGCGGTCGCTCTGAAGCTTTCTTT. This chain connects TRBV7-9 to TRBJ1-1, with no clear D. V was cut by 4 bases and J by 6 bases, with 15 bases left in between. The CDR3 runs to 14 residues. The germline CDR1 and CDR2 sequences are SEHNR and FQNEAQ (reference sequence).

The V and J genes are TRBV11-3 and TRBJ1-4; TRBD1 might be the D (5 bases). The CDR3 has 13 residues. Germline V CDR1 and CDR2: SGHNT, YENEEA. Trimming removed 5 bases at V and 10 bases at J, with 14 bases between. CDR3 bases: TGTGCCAGCAGCGGGAGGCCGGGGGGAAAACTGTTTTTT. It is translated as CASSGRPGGKLFF.